By frequency in the sample, the clone carrying this T cell receptor (beta chain) is large. This sample was included in a study of CD4 and CD8 cells across lung adenocarcinoma regions. Localized lung adenocarcinoma, a non-small cell lung cancer, affected the donors. TCRdb used MiXCR to reprocess the PCR reads, holding one entry per CDR3 protein. In the table there are some 20,000 distinct CDR3 sequences, 46% of which are singletons. The CDR3 length is 17 residues. After removal of 2 bases from V and 1 base from J, the junction contained 4 bases not matched to a gene. Germline V gene lookup returns CDR1 WSHSY and CDR2 SAAADI.

This chain joins TRBV10-2 and TRBJ2-6; 8 nucleotides agree with TRBD1. Sequencing input: CD4+ T cells from the margin of a lung tumor. This TCR was sampled from a male donor with lung adenocarcinoma. The CD4 and CD8 labels of this study may be unreliable. CDR3 DNA: TGCGCCAGCAGTGAGGGCAGGGGGCGGTCTGGGGCCAACGTCCTGACTTTC. Its protein is CASSEGRGRSGANVLTF.